This TCR beta chain originates from a study of cytomegalovirus exposure and HLA in healthy donors. Of note for this clone: What it binds is unknown.

Study-level findings and limits: When analyzed later, the rates of TCR association showed variation by HLA locus, with DRB1 the most and HLA-C the fewest. Cytomegalovirus-associated status was assigned to about 150 TCR beta chains.

60 Vbeta and 13 Jbeta primers were used in PCR. Method: immunoSEQ multiplex PCR; TCRdb's copy keeps in-frame clones and lacks some. The sample yields approximately 120,000 clones, 60% to 75% seen once. The V gene end was trimmed by 0 bases and the J gene end by 2 bases; junction bases not matched to a gene: 7. The CDR3 has 16 amino acids. In germline, CDR1 is SGHRS, CDR2 YFSETQ. Sequenced sample: PBMCs. This receptor was identified in a woman between 50 and 59 years old in good health and CMV-seropositive. V gene TRBV5-1 combines with J gene TRBJ2-7; TRBD2 matches at 8 bases. The CDR3 loop is CASSLAGVAGTYEQYF. The CDR3 coding sequence is TGCGCCAGCAGCTTGGCCGGGGTAGCGGGAACCTACGAGCAGTACTTC.